This T cell receptor beta chain was recovered during a study of T cell repertoires in cytomegalovirus infection. Background on the study: A matching HLA type, together with CMV infection, was signaled by public TCR beta signatures.

TCRdb re-analysed the reads in MiXCR, keeping a single row per CDR3 protein. The table includes fewer than 700,000 distinct CDR3 sequences, approximately 24% detected once. CDR1 and CDR2 from the germline V gene are DFQATT and SNEGSKA (reference sequence). The length of the CDR3 is 16 residues. The V end was cut by 0 bases, the J end by 3 bases, with 14 bases between. This clonotype came up many times. Input material: CD8+ T cells from PBMCs. This receptor was taken from a human donor in good health (CMV status not recorded). Some clones in this sample may be carry-over from other donors' samples. This chain links TRBV20-1 with TRBJ2-2; tentatively, D is TRBD2 (5 bases). CDR3 DNA sequence: TGCAGTGCTAGAGAAGCAGAGACTACATACACCGGGGAGCTGTTTTTT. It is translated as CSAREAETTYTGELFF.